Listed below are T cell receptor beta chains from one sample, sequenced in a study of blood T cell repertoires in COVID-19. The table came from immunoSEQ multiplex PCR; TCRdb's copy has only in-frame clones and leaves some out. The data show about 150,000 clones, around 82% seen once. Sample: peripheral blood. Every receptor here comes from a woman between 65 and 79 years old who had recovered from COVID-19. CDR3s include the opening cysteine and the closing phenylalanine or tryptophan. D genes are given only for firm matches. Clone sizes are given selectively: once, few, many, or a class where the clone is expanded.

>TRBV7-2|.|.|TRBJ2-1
TGTGCCAGCAGCTTAGGCGGACAGAGCTACAATGAGCAGTTCTTC
CASSLGGQSYNEQFF
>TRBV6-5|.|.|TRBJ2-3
TGTGCCAGCAGTTACCTTAGCGACAGCACAGATACGCAGTATTTT
CASSYLSDSTDTQYF
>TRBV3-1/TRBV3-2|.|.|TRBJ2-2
TGTGCCAGCAGCCAAGAGGCTGGCCAGACCGGGGAGCTGTTTTTT
CASSQEAGQTGELFF
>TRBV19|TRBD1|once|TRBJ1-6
TGTGCCAGTAGCGGGGGATTGCAGGGGGGCCAGCATTCACCCCTCCACTTT
CASSGGLQGGQHSPLHF
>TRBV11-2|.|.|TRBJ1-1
TGTGCCAGCAGCTTAGCGGCATGGACAGCCAGGGACACTGAAGCTTTCTTT
CASSLAAWTARDTEAFF
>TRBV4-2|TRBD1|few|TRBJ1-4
TGTGCCAGCAGCCCGACAGGGGTTTGGGAAAAACTGTTTTTT
CASSPTGVWEKLFF
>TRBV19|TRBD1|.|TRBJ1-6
TGTGCCAGTAGTATCTGGGGGACAGACAATTCACCCCTCCACTTT
CASSIWGTDNSPLHF
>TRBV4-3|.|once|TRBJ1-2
TGCGCCAGCAGCCCCGCTCTGAGGGGAGGGGTTCACTATGGCTACACCTTC
CASSPALRGGVHYGYTF
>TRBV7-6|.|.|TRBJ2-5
TGTGCCAGCAGCCAAGAGGGCCTTGTTGGGTACCAAGAGACCCAGTACTTC
CASSQEGLVGYQETQYF
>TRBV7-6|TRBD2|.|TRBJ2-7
TGTGCCAGCAGCGACCCCAAGCGGGGCCACCCCTACGAGCAGTACTTC
CASSDPKRGHPYEQYF
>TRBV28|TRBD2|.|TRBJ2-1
TGTGCCAGCAGTCCACCTCCGGGACTAGCGTCTCACAATGAGCAGTTCTTC
CASSPPPGLASHNEQFF
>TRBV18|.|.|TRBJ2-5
TGTGCCAGCTCACCGGGGACTCAAGAGACCCAGTACTTC
CASSPGTQETQYF
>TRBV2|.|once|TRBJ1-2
TGTGCCAGCTGTGCAAGGAGGCGGAATGGCTACACCTTC
CASCARRRNGYTF
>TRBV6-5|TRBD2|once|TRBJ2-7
TGTGCCAGCAGTACCCGGGGCGGGAGCTCCTACGAGCAGTACTTC
CASSTRGGSSYEQYF
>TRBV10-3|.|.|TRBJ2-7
TGTGCCATCCGCACAGGGGGAGGGTACTACGAGCAGTACTTC
CAIRTGGGYYEQYF
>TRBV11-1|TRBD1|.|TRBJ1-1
TGTGCCAGCAGCCCCCGGGACAGGCGGAACACTGAAGCTTTCTTT
CASSPRDRRNTEAFF
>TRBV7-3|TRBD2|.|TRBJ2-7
TGTGCCAGCAGCTTAGGCGCGGGGGGCGTATACGAGCAGTACTTC
CASSLGAGGVYEQYF
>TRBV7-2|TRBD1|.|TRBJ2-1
TGTGCCAGCAGCTTACGGGACAGGGGGAATACCCAAGTTGAGCAGTTCTTC
CASSLRDRGNTQVEQFF
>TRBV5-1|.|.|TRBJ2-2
TGCGCCAGCAGCACCTTACACCCGGGGACCGGGGAGCTGTTTTTT
CASSTLHPGTGELFF
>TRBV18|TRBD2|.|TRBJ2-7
TGTGCCAGCTCACCCGGGACTGGGGGGGTTTACGAGCAGTACTTC
CASSPGTGGVYEQYF
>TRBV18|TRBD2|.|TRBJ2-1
TGTGCCAGCTCAACGGGACTAGCGGGGGGGAATGAGCAGTTCTTC
CASSTGLAGGNEQFF
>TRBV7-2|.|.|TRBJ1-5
TGTGCCAGCAGTTTAGTCAGGGTCAATCAGCCCCAGCATTTT
CASSLVRVNQPQHF
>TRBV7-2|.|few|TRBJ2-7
TGTGCCAGCAGCCAGGAGGCGGGCCGGGGTGAGCAGTACTTC
CASSQEAGRGEQYF
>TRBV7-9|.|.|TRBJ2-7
TGTGCCAGCAGCTTAGTATTAGGCAGGGGAAACTACGAGCAGTACTTC
CASSLVLGRGNYEQYF
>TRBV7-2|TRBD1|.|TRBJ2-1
TGTGCCAGCACCCGGGACAGGGGGCGCGATGAGCAGTTCTTC
CASTRDRGRDEQFF
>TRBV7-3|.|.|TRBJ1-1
TGTGCCAGCAGCTTAATGGGGGGTTGGAACACTGAAGCTTTCTTT
CASSLMGGWNTEAFF
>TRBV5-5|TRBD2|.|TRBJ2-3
TGTGCCAGCAGCCCGTCCGGGGGCGGGGGGCGCACAGATACGCAGTATTTT
CASSPSGGGGRTDTQYF
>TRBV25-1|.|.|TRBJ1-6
TGTGCCAGCAGTGAATGGGTGGGAGGTAATTCACCCCTCCACTTT
CASSEWVGGNSPLHF
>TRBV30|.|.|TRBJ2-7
TGTGCCTGGAGTTCTGTATACGAGCAGTACTTC
CAWSSVYEQYF
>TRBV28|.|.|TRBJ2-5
TGTGCCAGCACCGCGCGTGAGACCCAGTACTTC
CASTARETQYF
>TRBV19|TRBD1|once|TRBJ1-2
TGTGCCAGTAGTACCCCTGGGACAGGAGAGAACTATGGCTACACCTTC
CASSTPGTGENYGYTF
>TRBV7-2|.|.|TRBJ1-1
TGTGCCAGCTCCTTGGCCCCCGGGGACACTGAAGCTTTCTTT
CASSLAPGDTEAFF
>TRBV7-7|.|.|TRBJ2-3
TGTGCTAGCAGCTTAGAGACAACAGATACGCAGTATTTT
CASSLETTDTQYF
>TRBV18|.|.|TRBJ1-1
TGTGCCAGCTCACCACCCGGGGGGCCGGGGACTGAAGCTTTCTTT
CASSPPGGPGTEAFF
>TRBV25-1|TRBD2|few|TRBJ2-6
TGTGCCAGCAGTGATGGACTAGCCTTCTCTGGGGCCAACGTCCTGACTTTC
CASSDGLAFSGANVLTF
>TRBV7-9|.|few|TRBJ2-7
TGTGCCAGCAGCCCCAAGGGCGGGATTGACTACGAGCAGTACTTC
CASSPKGGIDYEQYF
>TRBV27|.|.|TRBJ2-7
TGTGCCAGCAGTTTAAGGGGGACCTTCCGCGGGCAGTACTTC
CASSLRGTFRGQYF
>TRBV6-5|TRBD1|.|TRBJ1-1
TGTGCCAGCAGACGGAGGGGGCTTTTGAACACTGAAGCTTTCTTT
CASRRRGLLNTEAFF
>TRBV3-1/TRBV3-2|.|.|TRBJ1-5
TGTGCCAGCAGCCAATTGTACGGGAGCAATCAGCCCCAGCATTTT
CASSQLYGSNQPQHF
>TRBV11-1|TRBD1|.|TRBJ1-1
TGTGCCAGCAGCTTAGCGGGGGACAGGAGGGGCACTGAAGCTTTCTTT
CASSLAGDRRGTEAFF
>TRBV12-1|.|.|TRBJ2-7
TGTGCCAGCAGCTGCTGGGCGGGAGGGCACGGGGAGCAGTACTTC
CASSCWAGGHGEQYF
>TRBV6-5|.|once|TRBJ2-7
TGTGCCAGCAGTTACCACCGAGGTGGAGCAGGGTACGAGCAGTACTTC
CASSYHRGGAGYEQYF
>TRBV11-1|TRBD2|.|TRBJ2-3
TGTGCCAGCAGCCTATTAGCGGGGGCGGGCACAGATACGCAGTATTTT
CASSLLAGAGTDTQYF
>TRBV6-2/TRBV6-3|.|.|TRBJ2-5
TGTGCCAGCAGTTACCGGACTCCAGAGACCCAGTACTTC
CASSYRTPETQYF
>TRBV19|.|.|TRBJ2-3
TGTGCCAGTAGAAAGCCTAGCACAGATACGCAGTATTTT
CASRKPSTDTQYF
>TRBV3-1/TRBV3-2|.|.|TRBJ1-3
TGTGCCAGCAGCCAGGGGCTCTCTGGAAACACCATATATTTT
CASSQGLSGNTIYF